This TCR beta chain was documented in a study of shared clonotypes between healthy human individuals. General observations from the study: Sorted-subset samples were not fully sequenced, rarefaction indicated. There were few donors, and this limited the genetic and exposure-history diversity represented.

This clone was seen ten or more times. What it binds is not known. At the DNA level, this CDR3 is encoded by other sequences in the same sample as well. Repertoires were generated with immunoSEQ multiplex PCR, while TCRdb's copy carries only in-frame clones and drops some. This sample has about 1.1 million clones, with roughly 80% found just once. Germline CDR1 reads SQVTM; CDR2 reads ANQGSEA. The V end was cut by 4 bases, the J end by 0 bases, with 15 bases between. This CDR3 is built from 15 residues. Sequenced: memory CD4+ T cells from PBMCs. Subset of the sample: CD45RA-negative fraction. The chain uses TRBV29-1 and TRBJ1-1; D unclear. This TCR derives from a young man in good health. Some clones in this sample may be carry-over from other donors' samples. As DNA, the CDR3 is TGCAGCGTTGGACCGGGGTGGGGAATGAACACTGAAGCTTTCTTT. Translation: CSVGPGWGMNTEAFF.